This is a list of T cell receptor beta chains from one sample in a study of shared clonotypes between healthy human individuals. This table comes from immunoSEQ multiplex PCR, and its TCRdb copy is limited to in-frame clones, with some not included. The data show roughly 640,000 clones, approximately 79% seen once. Input material: memory CD4+ T cells sorted from blood. The receptors here all came from a woman in her 30s in good health. Each CDR3 is given with its conserved first and last residue. A D gene is named only where the DNA matches it firmly. Rows give clone size only sometimes, using once, few, many, or a class for an expanded clone.

V: TRBV7-9; J: TRBJ1-5; D: .; size: .; DNA: TGTGCTTCTACAGTAGGGAATCAGCCCCAGCATTTT; CDR3: CASTVGNQPQHF
V: TRBV19; J: TRBJ1-1; D: .; size: .; DNA: TGTGCCAGTAGTATACAGGACTCAAACACTGAAGCTTTCTTT; CDR3: CASSIQDSNTEAFF
V: TRBV28; J: TRBJ2-4; D: .; size: .; DNA: TGTGCCAGCAGCCCCCTAGGTGGGACACCAAACATTCAGTACTTC; CDR3: CASSPLGGTPNIQYF
V: TRBV6-1; J: TRBJ2-1; D: TRBD1; size: .; DNA: TGTGCCAGCAGCCCGGGACAGGGGGTCAATGAGCAGTTCTTC; CDR3: CASSPGQGVNEQFF
V: TRBV27; J: TRBJ2-6; D: TRBD1; size: .; DNA: TGTGCCAGCAGTTGGGGACAGGGGGCCCCTGGGGCCAACGTCCTGACTTTC; CDR3: CASSWGQGAPGANVLTF
V: TRBV6-4; J: TRBJ1-2; D: TRBD1; size: .; DNA: TGTGCCAGCAGGTCAGACAGGGTTGGCTACACCTTC; CDR3: CASRSDRVGYTF
V: TRBV11-2; J: TRBJ2-7; D: .; size: .; DNA: TGTGCCAGCAGCTTAGGTCCATTGGGAGTCTACGAGCAGTACTTC; CDR3: CASSLGPLGVYEQYF
V: TRBV19; J: TRBJ1-3; D: TRBD1; size: .; DNA: TGTGCCAGTAGTATCGGGACAGGAGCTGGAAACACCATATATTTT; CDR3: CASSIGTGAGNTIYF
V: TRBV6-6; J: TRBJ2-5; D: .; size: many; DNA: TGTGCCAGCAGTGGAGGGGGATTCCAAGAGACCCAGTACTTC; CDR3: CASSGGGFQETQYF
V: TRBV6-5; J: TRBJ1-5; D: .; size: .; DNA: TGTGCCAGCAGTTTTACAGGCGGAGCCCAGCATTTT; CDR3: CASSFTGGAQHF
V: TRBV11-2; J: TRBJ2-1; D: TRBD2; size: .; DNA: TGTGCCAGCAGCCAATTAGCGGGGACCGCGATGAGCTCCTACAATGAGCAGTTCTTC; CDR3: CASSQLAGTAMSSYNEQFF